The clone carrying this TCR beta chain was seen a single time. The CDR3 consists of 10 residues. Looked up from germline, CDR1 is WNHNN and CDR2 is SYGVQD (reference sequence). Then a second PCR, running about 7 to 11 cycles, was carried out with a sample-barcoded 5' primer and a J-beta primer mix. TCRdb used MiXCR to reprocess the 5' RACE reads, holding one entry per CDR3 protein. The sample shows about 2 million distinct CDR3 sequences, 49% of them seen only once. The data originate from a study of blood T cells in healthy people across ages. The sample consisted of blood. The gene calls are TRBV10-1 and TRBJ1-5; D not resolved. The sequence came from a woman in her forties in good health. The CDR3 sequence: CEVGYQPQHF. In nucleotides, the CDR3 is TGCGAGGTAGGGTATCAGCCCCAGCATTTT.